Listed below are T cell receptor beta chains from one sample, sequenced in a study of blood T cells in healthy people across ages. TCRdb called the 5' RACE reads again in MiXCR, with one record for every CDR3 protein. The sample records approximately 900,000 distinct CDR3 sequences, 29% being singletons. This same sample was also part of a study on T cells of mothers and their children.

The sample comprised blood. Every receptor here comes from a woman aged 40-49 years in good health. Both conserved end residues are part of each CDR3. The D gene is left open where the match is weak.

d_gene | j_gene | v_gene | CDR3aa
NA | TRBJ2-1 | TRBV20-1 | CSARVFLGFNNEQFF
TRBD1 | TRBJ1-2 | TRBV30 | CACTGQGAYYGYTF
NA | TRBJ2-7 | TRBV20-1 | CSIEGGQSSYEQYF
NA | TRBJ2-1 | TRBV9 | CASSECGGENNEQFF
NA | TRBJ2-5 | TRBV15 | CATLSGKGEETQYF
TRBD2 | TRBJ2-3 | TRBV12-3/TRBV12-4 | CASSSRGVDTQYF
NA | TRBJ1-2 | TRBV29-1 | CSVDAQGYGYTF
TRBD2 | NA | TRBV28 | CASSRPGGRFYEQYF
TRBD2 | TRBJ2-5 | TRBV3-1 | CASSQGLAGPLQETRYF
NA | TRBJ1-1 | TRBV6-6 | CACSYSGSPLNTEAFF
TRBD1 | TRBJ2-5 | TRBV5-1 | CASGQGKETQYF
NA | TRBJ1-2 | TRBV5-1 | CASSQDDNYGYTF
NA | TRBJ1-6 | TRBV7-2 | CASSLEARIYNSPLHF
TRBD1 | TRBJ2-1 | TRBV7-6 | CASSPRGTGAAHEQFF
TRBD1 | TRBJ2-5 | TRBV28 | CASRSGPGQPETQYF
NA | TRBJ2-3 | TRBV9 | CASSVGPSTDTQYF
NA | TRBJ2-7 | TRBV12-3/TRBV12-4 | CASRRGTGSEQYF
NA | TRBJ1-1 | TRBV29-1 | CSVVGAGVTEAFF
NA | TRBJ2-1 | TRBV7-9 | CASSFSGTLSSYNEQFF
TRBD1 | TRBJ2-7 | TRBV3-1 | CASSQGTGWDEQYF
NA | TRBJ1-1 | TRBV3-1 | CASSSSDRFYTEAFF
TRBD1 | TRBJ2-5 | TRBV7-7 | CASSLGRTGTETQYF
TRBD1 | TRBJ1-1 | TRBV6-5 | CASSTGTGWKAFF
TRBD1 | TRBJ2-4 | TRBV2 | CASGRDRGLQNIQYF
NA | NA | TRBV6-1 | CASEVIPHEQYF
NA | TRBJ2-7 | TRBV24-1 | CATSDPRGSGEQYF
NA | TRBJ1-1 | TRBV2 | CASGARGTGFVPEAFF
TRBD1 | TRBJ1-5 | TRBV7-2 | CASRGQGHSAQHF
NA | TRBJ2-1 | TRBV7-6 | CASSFAGARGNNEQFF
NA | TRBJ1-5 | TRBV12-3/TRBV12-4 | CASSLYGSRSNQPQHF
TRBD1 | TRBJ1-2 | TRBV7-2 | CASSNGPGQGAGGYTF
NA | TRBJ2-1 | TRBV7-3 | CASSLGVGASVYEQFF
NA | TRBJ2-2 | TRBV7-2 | CASSPRQDTGELFF
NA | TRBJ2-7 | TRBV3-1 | CASSQTRAEQYF
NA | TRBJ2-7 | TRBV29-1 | CSVPVGGPDEQYF
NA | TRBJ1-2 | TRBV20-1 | CSARARGHYGYTF
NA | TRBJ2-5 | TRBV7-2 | CASSPLNKTQYF
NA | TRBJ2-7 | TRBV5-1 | CASSAQSYEQYF
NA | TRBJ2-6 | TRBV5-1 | CASSMVVASGANVPTF
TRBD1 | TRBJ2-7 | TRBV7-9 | CASSAPDRPWWEQYF
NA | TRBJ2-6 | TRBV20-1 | CSAQKTGANVLTF